This TCR beta chain was sequenced in a study of CD8 T cells in ankylosing spondylitis (dated by TCRdb to 2015 to 2018). For the wider study: T cell receptor beta repertoires were profiled in healthy donors and ankylosing spondylitis patients so that disease-linked TCR variants could be found. The whole study cohort included 90 to 120 healthy donors and roughly 24 ankylosing spondylitis patients. Samples of peripheral blood were taken, and for ankylosing spondylitis patients, synovial fluid was collected as well. Overall study outcomes, separate from this receptor: Blood from ankylosing spondylitis patients appeared to be characterized by a TCR beta motif made up of 8 or 9 highly homologous amino acid variants. Significant enrichment of the disease-linked clones was reported in matched synovial fluid samples from ankylosing spondylitis patients. Some motif variants had previously been reported in the synovial fluid and blood of reactive arthritis patients, which suggests shared mechanisms of disease initiation. In peripheral blood, the disease-linked clones were found at relatively low frequencies and had a CD8+ phenotype.

This clonotype was seen a few times. No cognate antigen has been identified for it. No much larger clonotype is one base removed from it; base qualities were not supplied. Sequencer: Illumina HiSeq 2500. Quantitative 5'-RACE with molecular barcodes was used to prepare TCR beta libraries. As for the original processing: A new computational method based on a probabilistic model of VDJ rearrangement was used to identify disease-linked TCR variants. TCRdb reworked the public reads: Q25 trimming with fastp, MiXCR clone assembly, productive beta chains retained. All rows with the same CDR3 protein become a single entry with the most common DNA and genes. It is TCRdb's table, rather than the study itself, that gives the V and J calls and clone size. This sample holds some 140,000 distinct CDR3 sequences; around 7.9% were observed only once. Approximately 13% of the sample is in the top ten clones. This TCR was sampled from a female donor with ankylosing spondylitis or in good health (not recorded which). The sample was blood, either unsorted or a sorted T cell fraction (not recorded which).

For the CDR3, the sequence is CASTPGGRTDTQYF. In nucleotide form, the sequence is TGTGCCAGCACCCCCGGGGGGCGGACAGATACGCAGTATTTT. The chain links TRBV11-2 with TRBJ2-3; the D segment could be TRBD2, given 7 matching bases. CDR1 and CDR2 are drawn from the germline V gene: SGHAT, FQNNGV. The V and J ends are trimmed by 7 bases and 3 bases, leaving 14 bases between them. Taken from cysteine to phenylalanine, the CDR3 has 14 residues. The retained sequence is limited to the CDR3, 42 bases, with the frame set at the first base. Reference TRBV11-2 and TRBJ2-3 genes cover what lies past the CDR3, so the full variable domain is EAGVAQSPRYKIIEKRQSVAFWCNPISGHATLYWYQQILGQGPKLLIQFQNNGVVDDSQLPKDRFSAERLKGVDSTLKIQPAKLEDSAVYLCASTPGGRTDTQYFGPGTRLTVL.